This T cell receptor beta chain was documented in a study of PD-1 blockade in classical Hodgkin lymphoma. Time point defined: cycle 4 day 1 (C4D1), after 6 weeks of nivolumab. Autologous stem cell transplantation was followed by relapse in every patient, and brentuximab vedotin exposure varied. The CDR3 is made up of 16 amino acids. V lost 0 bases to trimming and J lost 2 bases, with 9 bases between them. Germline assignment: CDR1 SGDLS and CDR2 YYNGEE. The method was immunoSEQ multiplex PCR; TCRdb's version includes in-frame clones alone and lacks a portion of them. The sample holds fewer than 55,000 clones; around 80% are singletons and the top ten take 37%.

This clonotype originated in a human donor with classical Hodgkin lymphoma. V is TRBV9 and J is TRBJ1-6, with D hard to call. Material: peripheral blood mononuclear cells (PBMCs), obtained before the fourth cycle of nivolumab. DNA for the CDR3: TGTGCCAGCAGCGTAGCCTCGGCCCCCTATAATTCACCCCTCCACTTT. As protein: CASSVASAPYNSPLHF. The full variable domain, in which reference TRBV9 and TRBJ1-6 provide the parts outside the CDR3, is DSGVTQTPKHLITATGQRVTLRCSPRSGDLSVYWYQQSLDQGLQFLIQYYNGEERAKGNILERFSAQQFPDLHSELNLSSLELGDSALYFCASSVASAPYNSPLHFGNGTRLTVT.